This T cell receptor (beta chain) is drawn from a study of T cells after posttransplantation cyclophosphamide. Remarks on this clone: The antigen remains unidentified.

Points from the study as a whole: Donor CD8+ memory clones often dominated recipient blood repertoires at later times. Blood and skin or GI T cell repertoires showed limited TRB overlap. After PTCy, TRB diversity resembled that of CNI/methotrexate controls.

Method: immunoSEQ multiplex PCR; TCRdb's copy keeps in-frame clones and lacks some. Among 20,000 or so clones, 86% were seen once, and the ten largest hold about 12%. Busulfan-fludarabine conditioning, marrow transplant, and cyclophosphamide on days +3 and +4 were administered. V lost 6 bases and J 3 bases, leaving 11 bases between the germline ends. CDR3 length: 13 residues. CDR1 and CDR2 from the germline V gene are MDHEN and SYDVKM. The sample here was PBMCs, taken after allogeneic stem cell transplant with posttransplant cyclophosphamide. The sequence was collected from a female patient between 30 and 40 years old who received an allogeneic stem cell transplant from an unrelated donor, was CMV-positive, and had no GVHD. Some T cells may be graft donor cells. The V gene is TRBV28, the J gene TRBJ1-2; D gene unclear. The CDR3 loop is CASSPRRDYGYTF. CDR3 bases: TGTGCCAGCAGCCCTCGGAGGGACTATGGCTACACCTTC.